This TCR beta chain was captured by sequencing in a study of human T cells and chemical hapten exposure. The overall study: On about 2 cm by about 2 cm of upper inner arm skin, sensitization was performed with 2% DPC.

One entry per CDR3 protein results from TCRdb running MiXCR on the RACE reads. The sample lists some 59,000 distinct CDR3 sequences; 11% were seen once. As to time point: pre-sensitization, week 0. Treatment noted: therapeutic diphenylcyclopropenone sensitization with weekly scalp DPC. Alopecia patients between 18 and 70 years old and suitable for DPC were used as donors. Trimming pared 4 bases from V and 8 bases from J, leaving 12 bases between. Germline V lookup: CDR1 SGHKS, CDR2 YYEKEE (reference sequence). This CDR3 is 12 amino acids long. There are many counts of this clonotype. This TCR came from a woman aged 40 to 50 with alopecia areata. Some clones in this sample may be carry-over from other donors' samples. The sequenced sample was whole blood, obtained in connection with sensitization to the hapten diphenylcyclopropenone (DPC). The chain uses TRBV5-5 and TRBJ1-1, with D perhaps matching TRBD1 (5 bases). The CDR3 spells CASSPWGVEAFF. CDR3 DNA sequence: TGTGCCAGCAGCCCGTGGGGGGTGGAAGCTTTCTTT.